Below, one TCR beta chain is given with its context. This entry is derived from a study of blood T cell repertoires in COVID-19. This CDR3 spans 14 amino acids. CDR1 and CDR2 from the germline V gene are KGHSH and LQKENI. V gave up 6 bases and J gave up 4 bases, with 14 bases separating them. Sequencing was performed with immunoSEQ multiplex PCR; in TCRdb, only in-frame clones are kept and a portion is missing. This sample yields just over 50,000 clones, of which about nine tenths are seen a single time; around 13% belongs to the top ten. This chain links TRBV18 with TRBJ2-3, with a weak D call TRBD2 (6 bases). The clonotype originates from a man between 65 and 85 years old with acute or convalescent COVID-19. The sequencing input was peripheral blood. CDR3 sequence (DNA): TGTGCCAGCTCCCCGCCCGGAGGGTCAGATACGCAGTATTTT. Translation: CASSPPGGSDTQYF.